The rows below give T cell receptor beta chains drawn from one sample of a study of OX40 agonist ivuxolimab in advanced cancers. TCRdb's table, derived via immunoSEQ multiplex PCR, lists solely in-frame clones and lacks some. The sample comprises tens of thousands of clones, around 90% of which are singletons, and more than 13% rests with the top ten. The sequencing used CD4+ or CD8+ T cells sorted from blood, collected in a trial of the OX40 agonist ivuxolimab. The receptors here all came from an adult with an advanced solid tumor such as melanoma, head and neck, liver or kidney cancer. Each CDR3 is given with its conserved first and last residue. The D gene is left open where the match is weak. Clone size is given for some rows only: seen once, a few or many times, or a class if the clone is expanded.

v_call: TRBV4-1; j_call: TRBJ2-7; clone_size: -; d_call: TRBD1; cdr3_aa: CASSQEWDSSYEQYF; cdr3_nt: TGCGCCAGCAGCCAAGAGTGGGACAGCTCCTACGAGCAGTACTTC
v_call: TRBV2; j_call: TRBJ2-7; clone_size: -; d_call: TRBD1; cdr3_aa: CASSDLGQGVYEQYF; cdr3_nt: TGTGCCAGCAGTGATTTGGGACAGGGGGTCTACGAGCAGTACTTC
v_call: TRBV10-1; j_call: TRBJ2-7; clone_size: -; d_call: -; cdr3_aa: CASSDLESSYEQYF; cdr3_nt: TGCGCCAGCAGTGATTTGGAGAGCTCCTACGAGCAGTACTTC
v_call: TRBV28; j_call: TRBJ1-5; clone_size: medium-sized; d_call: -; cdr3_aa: CASGPGERQPQHF; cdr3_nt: TGTGCCAGCGGCCCAGGGGAGAGGCAGCCCCAGCATTTT
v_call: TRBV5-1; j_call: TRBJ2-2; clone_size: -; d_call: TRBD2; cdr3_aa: CASSLGLAGGVNTGELFF; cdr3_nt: TGCGCCAGCAGCTTGGGACTAGCGGGAGGCGTGAACACCGGGGAGCTGTTTTTT
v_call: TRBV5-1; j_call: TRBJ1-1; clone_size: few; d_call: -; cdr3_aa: CASSLPGGAHTEAFF; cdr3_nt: TGCGCCAGCAGCTTACCCGGGGGGGCGCACACTGAAGCTTTCTTT
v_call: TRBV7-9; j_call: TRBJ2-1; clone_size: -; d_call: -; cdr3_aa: CASTSGFYNEQFF; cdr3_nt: TGTGCCAGCACTTCGGGCTTTTACAATGAGCAGTTCTTC
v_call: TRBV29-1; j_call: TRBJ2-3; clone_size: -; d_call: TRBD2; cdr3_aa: CSVTLAGGPYADTQYF; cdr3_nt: TGCAGCGTTACCTTAGCGGGAGGGCCTTATGCAGATACGCAGTATTTT
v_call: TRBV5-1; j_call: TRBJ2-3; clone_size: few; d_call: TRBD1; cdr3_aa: CASSTQGGDDTQYF; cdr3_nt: TGCGCCAGCAGCACACAGGGGGGTGACGATACGCAGTATTTT
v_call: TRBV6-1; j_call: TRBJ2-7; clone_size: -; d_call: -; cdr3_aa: CASSEYSVSSYEQYF; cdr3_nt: TGTGCCAGCAGTGAATATAGCGTAAGCTCCTACGAGCAGTACTTC
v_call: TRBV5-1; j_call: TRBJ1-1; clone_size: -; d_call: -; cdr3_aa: CASSSAGGVTEAFF; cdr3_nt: TGCGCCAGCAGTTCGGCGGGCGGTGTAACTGAAGCTTTCTTT
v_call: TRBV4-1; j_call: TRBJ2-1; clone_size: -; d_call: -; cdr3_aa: CASSQDPPAYNEQFF; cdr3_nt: TGCGCCAGCAGCCAAGATCCCCCAGCCTACAATGAGCAGTTCTTC
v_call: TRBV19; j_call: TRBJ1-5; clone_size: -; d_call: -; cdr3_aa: CASSIGAQPQHF; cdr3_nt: TGTGCCAGTAGTATCGGGGCTCAGCCCCAGCATTTT
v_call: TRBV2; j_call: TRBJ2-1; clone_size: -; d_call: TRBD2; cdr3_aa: CASSATSGVYNEQFF; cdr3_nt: TGTGCCAGCAGTGCGACTAGCGGAGTCTACAATGAGCAGTTCTTC
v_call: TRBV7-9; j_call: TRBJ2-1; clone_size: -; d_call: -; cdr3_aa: CASREQGHHYNEQFF; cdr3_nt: TGTGCCAGCAGAGAACAGGGACACCACTACAATGAGCAGTTCTTC
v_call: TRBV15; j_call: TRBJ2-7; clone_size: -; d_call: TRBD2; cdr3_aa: CATSRDLLAGAYEQYF; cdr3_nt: TGTGCCACCAGCAGAGATTTACTAGCGGGAGCCTACGAGCAGTACTTC
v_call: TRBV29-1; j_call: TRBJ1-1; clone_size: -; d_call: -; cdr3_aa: CSARTDAEAFF; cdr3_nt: TGCAGCGCGCGGACGGACGCCGAAGCTTTCTTT
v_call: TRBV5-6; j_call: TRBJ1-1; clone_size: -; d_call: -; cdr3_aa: CASSSRHDWGTEAFF; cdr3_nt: TGTGCCAGCAGCTCCCGACACGATTGGGGTACTGAAGCTTTCTTT
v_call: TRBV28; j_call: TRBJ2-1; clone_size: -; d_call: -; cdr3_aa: CASSLFASYNEQFF; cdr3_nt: TGTGCCAGCAGTTTATTCGCTAGTTACAATGAGCAGTTCTTC
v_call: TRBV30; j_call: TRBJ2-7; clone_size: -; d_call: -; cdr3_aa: CAWSGSYEQYF; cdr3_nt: TGTGCCTGGAGTGGGTCCTACGAGCAGTACTTC
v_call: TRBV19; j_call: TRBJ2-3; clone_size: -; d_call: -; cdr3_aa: CASSFPGASTDTQYF; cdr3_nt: TGTGCCAGTAGTTTCCCTGGGGCAAGCACAGATACGCAGTATTTT
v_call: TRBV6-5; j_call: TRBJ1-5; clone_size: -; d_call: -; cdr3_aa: CASSYPWGEPQHF; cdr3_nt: TGTGCCAGCAGTTACCCGTGGGGCGAGCCCCAGCATTTT
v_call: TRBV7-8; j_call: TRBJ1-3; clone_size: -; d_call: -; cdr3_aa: CASSSSGSGNTIYF; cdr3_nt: TGTGCCAGCAGCTCATCGGGGTCTGGAAACACCATATATTTT
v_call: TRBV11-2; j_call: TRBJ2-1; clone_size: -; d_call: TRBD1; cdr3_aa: CASTRGQGANEQFF; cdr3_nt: TGTGCCAGCACTCGCGGACAGGGGGCGAATGAGCAGTTCTTC
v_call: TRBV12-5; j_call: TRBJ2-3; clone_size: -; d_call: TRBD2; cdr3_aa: CASGFARLAGGPTDTQYF; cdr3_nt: TGTGCTAGTGGTTTTGCCAGACTAGCGGGAGGGCCCACAGATACGCAGTATTTT
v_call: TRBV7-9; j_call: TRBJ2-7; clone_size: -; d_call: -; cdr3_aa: CASSLPASGQYF; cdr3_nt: TGTGCCAGCAGCTTGCCCGCGAGTGGGCAGTACTTC
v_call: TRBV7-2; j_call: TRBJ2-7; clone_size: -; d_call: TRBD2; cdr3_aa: CASSLRSGGGYF; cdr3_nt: TGTGCCAGCAGCTTAAGGAGCGGGGGAGGGTACTTC
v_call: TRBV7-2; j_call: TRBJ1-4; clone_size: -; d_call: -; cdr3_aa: CASSLARWVGAGEKLFF; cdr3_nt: TGTGCCAGCAGCTTAGCCCGCTGGGTAGGGGCGGGGGAAAAACTGTTTTTT
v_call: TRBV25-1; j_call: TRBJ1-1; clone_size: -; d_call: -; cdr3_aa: CASSPRTVSNTEAFF; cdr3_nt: TGTGCCAGCAGTCCCCGGACAGTTTCAAACACTGAAGCTTTCTTT
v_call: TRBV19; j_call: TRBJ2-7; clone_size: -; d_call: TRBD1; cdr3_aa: CASAPGQGALLAYEQYF; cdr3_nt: TGTGCCAGTGCCCCGGGACAGGGGGCCCTTTTAGCCTACGAGCAGTACTTC
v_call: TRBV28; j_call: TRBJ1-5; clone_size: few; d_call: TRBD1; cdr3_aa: CASSPISFDRGGQPQHF; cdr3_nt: TGTGCCAGCAGCCCAATTTCTTTCGACAGGGGCGGCCAGCCCCAGCATTTT
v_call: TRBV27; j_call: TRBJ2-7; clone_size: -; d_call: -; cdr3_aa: CASRTPGFGSYEQYF; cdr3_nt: TGTGCCAGCAGAACACCGGGGTTTGGGTCCTACGAGCAGTACTTC
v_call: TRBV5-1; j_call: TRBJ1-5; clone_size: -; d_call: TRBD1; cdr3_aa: CASSPGTGKGNQPQHF; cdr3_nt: TGCGCCAGCAGCCCTGGGACAGGGAAGGGCAATCAGCCCCAGCATTTT
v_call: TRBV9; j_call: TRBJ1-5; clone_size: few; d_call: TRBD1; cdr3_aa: CASSVGGDRGSPQHF; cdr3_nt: TGTGCCAGCAGCGTGGGAGGGGACAGGGGTTCGCCCCAGCATTTT
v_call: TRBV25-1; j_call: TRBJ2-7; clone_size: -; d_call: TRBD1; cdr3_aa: CASSDHRGPPYEQYF; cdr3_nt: TGTGCCAGCAGTGACCACAGGGGACCTCCCTACGAGCAGTACTTC
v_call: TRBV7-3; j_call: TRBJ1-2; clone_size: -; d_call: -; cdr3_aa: CASSFQTENYGYTF; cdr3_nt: TGTGCCAGCAGCTTCCAGACAGAGAACTATGGCTACACCTTC
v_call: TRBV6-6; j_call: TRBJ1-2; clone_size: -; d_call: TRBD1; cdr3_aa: CASSYSPGQGNYGYTF; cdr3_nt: TGTGCCAGCAGTTACTCCCCGGGACAGGGAAACTATGGCTACACCTTC
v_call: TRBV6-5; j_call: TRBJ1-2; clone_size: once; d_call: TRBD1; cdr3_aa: CASSRDRGQGGYTF; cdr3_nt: TGTGCCAGCAGCCGGGACAGGGGGCAAGGCGGCTACACCTTC
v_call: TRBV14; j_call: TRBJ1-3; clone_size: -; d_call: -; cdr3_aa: CASSRHSGNTIYF; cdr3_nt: TGTGCCAGCAGCCGTCACTCTGGAAACACCATATATTTT
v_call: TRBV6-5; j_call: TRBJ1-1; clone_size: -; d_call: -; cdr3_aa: CASSPDRSTEAFF; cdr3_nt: TGTGCCAGCAGCCCGGACCGGAGCACTGAAGCTTTCTTT
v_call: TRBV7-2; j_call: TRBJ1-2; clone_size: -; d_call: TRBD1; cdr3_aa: CASSPSGGGAYGYTF; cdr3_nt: TGTGCCAGCAGCCCCTCAGGGGGCGGCGCCTATGGCTACACCTTC
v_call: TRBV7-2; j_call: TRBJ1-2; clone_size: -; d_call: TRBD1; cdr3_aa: CASSLRTGEAYGYTF; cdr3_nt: TGTGCCAGCAGCTTACGAACAGGGGAAGCCTATGGCTACACCTTC
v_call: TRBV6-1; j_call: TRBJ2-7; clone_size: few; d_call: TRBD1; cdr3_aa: CASDREKGYEQYF; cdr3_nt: TGTGCCAGCGACAGGGAGAAGGGATACGAGCAGTACTTC
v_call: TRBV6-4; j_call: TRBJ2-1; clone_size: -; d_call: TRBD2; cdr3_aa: CASSEKAGGPNEQFF; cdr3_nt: TGTGCCAGCAGTGAAAAAGCGGGAGGGCCCAATGAGCAGTTCTTC
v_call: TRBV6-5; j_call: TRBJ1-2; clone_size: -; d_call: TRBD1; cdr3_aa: CASRTQGVVYGYTF; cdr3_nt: TGTGCCAGCAGAACACAGGGGGTAGTCTATGGCTACACCTTC
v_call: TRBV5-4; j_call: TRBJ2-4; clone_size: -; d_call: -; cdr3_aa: CASSLRGDRNKNIQYF; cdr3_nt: TGTGCCAGCAGCTTGCGGGGGGACAGGAACAAAAACATTCAGTACTTC
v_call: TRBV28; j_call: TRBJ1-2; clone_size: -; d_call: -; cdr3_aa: CASTTGLGYTF; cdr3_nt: TGTGCCAGCACCACAGGGTTAGGCTACACCTTC
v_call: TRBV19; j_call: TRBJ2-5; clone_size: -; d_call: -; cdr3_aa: CATQWTQYF; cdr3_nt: TGTGCCACCCAGTGGACCCAGTACTTC
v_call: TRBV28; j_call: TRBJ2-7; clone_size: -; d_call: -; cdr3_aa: CASSSQPPVAYEQYF; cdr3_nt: TGTGCCAGCAGTTCCCAACCCCCCGTAGCCTACGAGCAGTACTTC
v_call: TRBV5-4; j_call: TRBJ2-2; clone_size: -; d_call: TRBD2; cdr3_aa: CASSTPTSGRVSTGELFF; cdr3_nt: TGTGCCAGCAGCACGCCTACTAGCGGGAGAGTTAGTACCGGGGAGCTGTTTTTT
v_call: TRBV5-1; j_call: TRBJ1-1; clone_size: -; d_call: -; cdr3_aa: CASSPGTFWAAFF; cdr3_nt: TGCGCCAGCAGCCCAGGGACATTCTGGGCCGCTTTCTTT
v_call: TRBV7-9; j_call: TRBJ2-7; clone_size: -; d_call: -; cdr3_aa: CASSLMYAEQYF; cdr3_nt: TGTGCCAGCAGCTTAATGTACGCCGAGCAGTACTTC
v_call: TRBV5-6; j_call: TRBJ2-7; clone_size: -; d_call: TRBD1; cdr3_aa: CASSLFGQVYEQYF; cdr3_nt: TGTGCCAGCAGCTTGTTTGGACAGGTCTACGAGCAGTACTTC
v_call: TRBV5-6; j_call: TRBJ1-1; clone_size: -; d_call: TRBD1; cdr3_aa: CASSPGWHRGMGTFF; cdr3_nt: TGTGCCAGCAGCCCGGGGTGGCACAGGGGGATGGGAACTTTCTTT
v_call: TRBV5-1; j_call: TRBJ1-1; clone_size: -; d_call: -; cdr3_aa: CASSPRRTNNEAFF; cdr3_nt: TGCGCCAGCAGCCCTCGACGGACAAACAATGAAGCTTTCTTT
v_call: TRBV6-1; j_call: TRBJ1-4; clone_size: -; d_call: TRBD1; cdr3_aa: CASSADRGRIKTNEKLFF; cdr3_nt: TGTGCCAGCAGTGCGGACAGGGGGCGTATCAAAACTAATGAAAAACTGTTTTTT
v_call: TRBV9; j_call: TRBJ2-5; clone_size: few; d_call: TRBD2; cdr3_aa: CASSVGIPGLARWRETQYF; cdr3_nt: TGTGCCAGCAGCGTAGGTATCCCCGGACTAGCGAGATGGAGGGAGACCCAGTACTTC
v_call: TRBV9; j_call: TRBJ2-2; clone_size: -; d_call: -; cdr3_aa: CASSVEGRGTGELFF; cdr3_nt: TGTGCCAGCAGCGTAGAGGGTAGGGGCACCGGGGAGCTGTTTTTT
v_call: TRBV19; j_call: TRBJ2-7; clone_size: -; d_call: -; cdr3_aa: CASSTPGPIYF; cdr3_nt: TGTGCCAGTAGTACCCCGGGACCCATCTACTTC
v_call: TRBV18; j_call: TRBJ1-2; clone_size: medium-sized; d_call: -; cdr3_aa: CASSLQEQYGYTF; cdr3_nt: TGTGCCAGCTCCCTCCAGGAGCAGTATGGCTACACCTTC